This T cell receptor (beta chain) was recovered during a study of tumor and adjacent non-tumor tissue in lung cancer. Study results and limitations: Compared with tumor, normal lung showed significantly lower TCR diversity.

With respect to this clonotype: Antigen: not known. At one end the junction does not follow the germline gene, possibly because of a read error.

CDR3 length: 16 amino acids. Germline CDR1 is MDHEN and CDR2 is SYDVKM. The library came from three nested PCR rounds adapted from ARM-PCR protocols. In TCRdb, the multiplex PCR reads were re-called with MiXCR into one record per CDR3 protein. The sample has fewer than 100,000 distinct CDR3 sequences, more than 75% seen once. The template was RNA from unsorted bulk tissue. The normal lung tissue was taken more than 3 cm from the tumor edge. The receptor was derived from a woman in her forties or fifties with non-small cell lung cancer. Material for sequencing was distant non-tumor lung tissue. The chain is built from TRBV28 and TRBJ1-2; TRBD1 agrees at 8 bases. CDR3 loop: CVSSPYRGGADYGYTF. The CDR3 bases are TGTGTCAGCAGTCCTTACAGGGGGGGGGCTGACTATGGCTACACCTTC.